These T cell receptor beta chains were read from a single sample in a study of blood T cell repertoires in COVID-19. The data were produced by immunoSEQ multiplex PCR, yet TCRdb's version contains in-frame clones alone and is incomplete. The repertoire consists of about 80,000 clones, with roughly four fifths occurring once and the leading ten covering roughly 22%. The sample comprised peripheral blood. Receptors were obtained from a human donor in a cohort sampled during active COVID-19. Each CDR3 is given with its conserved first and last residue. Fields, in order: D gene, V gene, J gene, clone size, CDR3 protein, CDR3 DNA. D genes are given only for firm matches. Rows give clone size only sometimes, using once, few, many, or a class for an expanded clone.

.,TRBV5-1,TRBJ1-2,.,CASSPEFDGYTF,TGCGCCAGCAGTCCGGAGTTTGATGGCTACACCTTC
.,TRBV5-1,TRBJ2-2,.,CASSLGQGDNGELFF,TGCGCCAGCAGCTTGGGGCAGGGCGACAACGGGGAGCTGTTTTTT
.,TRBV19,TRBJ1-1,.,CASSMRESWTEAFF,TGTGCCAGTAGTATGAGGGAGAGTTGGACTGAAGCTTTCTTT
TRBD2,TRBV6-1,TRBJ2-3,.,CASSEVAGGAADTQYF,TGTGCCAGCAGTGAAGTTGCGGGGGGGGCCGCAGATACGCAGTATTTT
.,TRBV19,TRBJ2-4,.,CASNDLAVRNIQYF,TGTGCCAGCAACGATTTAGCGGTACGAAACATTCAGTACTTC
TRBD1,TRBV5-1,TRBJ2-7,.,CASSNRDRGNVQYF,TGCGCCAGCAGCAACCGGGACAGGGGAAATGTGCAGTACTTC
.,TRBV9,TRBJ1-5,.,CASSGALPQPQHF,TGTGCCAGCAGCGGGGCGCTCCCCCAGCCCCAGCATTTT
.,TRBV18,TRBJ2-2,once,CASSPRRGEGTGELFF,TGTGCCAGCTCACCAAGGCGGGGCGAGGGCACCGGGGAGCTGTTTTTT
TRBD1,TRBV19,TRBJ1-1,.,CASTGTGGSNTEAFF,TGTGCCAGTACCGGGACAGGGGGCTCGAACACTGAAGCTTTCTTT
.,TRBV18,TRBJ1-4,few,CASSEGATTTNEKLFF,TGTGCCAGCTCAGAGGGAGCCACTACAACTAATGAAAAACTGTTTTTT
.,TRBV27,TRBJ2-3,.,CASSLLTGARTDTQYF,TGTGCCAGCAGCCTACTGACAGGAGCTCGAACAGATACGCAGTATTTT
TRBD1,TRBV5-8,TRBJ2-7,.,CATTDRGEKYF,TGTGCCACCACTGACAGGGGTGAAAAGTACTTC
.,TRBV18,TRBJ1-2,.,CASSPGGVIGYTF,TGTGCCAGCTCACCAGGCGGGGTAATTGGCTACACCTTC
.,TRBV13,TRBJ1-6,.,CASSRRAYNSPLHF,TGTGCCAGCAGCCGCCGGGCCTATAATTCACCCCTCCACTTT
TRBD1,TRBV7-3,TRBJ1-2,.,CASSLLGRGQGADGYTF,TGTGCCAGCAGCTTATTGGGGAGGGGACAGGGGGCTGATGGCTACACCTTC
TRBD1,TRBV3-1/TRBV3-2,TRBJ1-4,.,CASSPGQVYNEKLFF,TGTGCCAGCAGCCCGGGACAGGTTTATAATGAAAAACTGTTTTTT
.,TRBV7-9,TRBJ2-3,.,CASSPPQNTPSTDTQYF,TGTGCCAGCAGCCCCCCCCAGAATACCCCATCCACAGATACGCAGTATTTT
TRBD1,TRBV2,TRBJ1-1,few,CANPQGIGTEAFF,TGTGCCAACCCACAGGGGATCGGCACTGAAGCTTTCTTT
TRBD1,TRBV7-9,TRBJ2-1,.,CASSNRDRVIYEQFF,TGTGCCAGCAGCAACCGGGACAGGGTGATCTATGAGCAGTTCTTC
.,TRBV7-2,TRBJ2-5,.,CASSLGTVQETQYF,TGTGCCAGCAGCTTAGGGACTGTACAAGAGACCCAGTACTTC